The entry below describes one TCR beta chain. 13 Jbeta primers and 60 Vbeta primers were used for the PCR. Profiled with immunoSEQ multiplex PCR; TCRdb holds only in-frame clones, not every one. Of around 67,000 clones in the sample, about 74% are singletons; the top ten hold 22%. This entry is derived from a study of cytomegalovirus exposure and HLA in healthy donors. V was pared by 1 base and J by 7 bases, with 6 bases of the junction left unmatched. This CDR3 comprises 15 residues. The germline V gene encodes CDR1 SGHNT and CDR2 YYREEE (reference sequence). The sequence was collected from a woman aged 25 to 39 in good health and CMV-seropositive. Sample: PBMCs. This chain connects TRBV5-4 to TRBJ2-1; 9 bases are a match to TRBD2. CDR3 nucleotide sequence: TGTGCCAGCAGCTTGAAGTCTAGCGGGAAAAATGAGCAGTTCTTC. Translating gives CASSLKSSGKNEQFF.